The present TCR beta chain was sequenced within a study of blood T cell repertoires in COVID-19 (dated by TCRdb to about 2020). Turning to the overall study: The collaborator samples originated in the United States, Italy and Spain and spanned the acute and convalescent phases of COVID-19. The material from the prospective study consisted of cDNA or gDNA derived from T cells, B-cell-depleted T cells, or PBMCs. The dataset comprised deeply sampled blood TCRbeta repertoires from subjects exposed to, actively infected with, or recovered from COVID-19. A freely available public database, intended as a resource for researchers studying the immune response to SARS-CoV-2, is where the repertoires were released. Samples were obtained from the ongoing ImmuneRACE study (first 160 participants) and from 1,200 or so subjects provided by 6 global collaborators. Nearly every sample came with metadata listing a de-identified subject ID, COVID-19 status, age in years and sex. Where available, HLA class I and class II types were taken from metadata supplied by the sample provider and were not determined by assay-based typing. What the research found in general, with its limitations: The quantity of clinical and demographic metadata differed by source and by participant and was supplied without curation.

This clone was seen more than once but under ten times. It lacks a known antigen. One base away there is no much larger clone; base qualities are not given. Whole blood was collected in K2EDTA tubes by collaborating institutions according to the institutions' own protocols. For TCRbeta analysis, collaborator samples were shipped as frozen whole blood, as isolated PBMCs, or as DNA extracted from either sample type. TCRbeta CDR3 regions were amplified from genomic DNA by means of the immunoSEQ Assay, a bias-controlled multiplex PCR. As for how the authors treated the data: Within the assay, amplification of reference gene primers was used to estimate how many nucleated cells each sample contained. To quantify the absolute abundance of each unique TCRbeta CDR3 rearrangement, sequence reads were collapsed and filtered. For each sample, productive Simpson clonality was calculated by taking the square root of Simpson's diversity index across productive rearrangements. The table was pulled from immuneACCESS by TCRdb, which kept in-frame rearrangements only. Such tables lose some clones; where checked, under half of the loss comes from unresolved V genes, and the rest has no known cause. V and J calls and clone size come straight from that table; D and trimming were deduced from the DNA. The sample yields fewer than 75,000 clones; 75% to 85% were counted once. About 6% of the sample comes from the top ten.

As encoded in the germline V gene, CDR1 is SGHRS while CDR2 is YFSETQ. Taken from cysteine to phenylalanine, the CDR3 has 14 residues. Only the CDR3 region is kept as DNA, spanning 42 bases read in frame from base 1. V is shortened by 3 bases, J by 8 bases, and the region joining them spans 14 bases. The chain is made from TRBV5-1 and TRBJ1-4; the D gene lacks a confident call. The sample taken for sequencing was peripheral blood. The source is a woman in her fifties or sixties with acute or convalescent COVID-19. The CDR3 protein sequence reads: CASSSSRVTEKLFF. The DNA sequence follows: TGCGCCAGCAGCTCCTCACGGGTCACCGAAAAACTGTTTTTT.